This T cell receptor (beta chain) was captured by sequencing in a study of T-cell memory formation after mild COVID-19. The overall study: Across donors, TCR clusters were largely donor specific.

This clonotype was counted ten times or more. Its antigen is as yet unknown. The CDR3 spans 16 residues. Looked up from germline, CDR1 is SGHRS and CDR2 is YFSETQ. V was clipped by 4 bases and J by 8 bases; unmatched bases: 13. General study results and limits: Most CD4+ clones that shrank were in CM and EM, while CD8+ ones turned up in EMRA.

With constant-segment primers, 5'RACE yielded cDNA libraries of TCR alpha and TCR beta that carried sample barcodes and UMIs. In TCRdb, the 5' RACE reads were re-called with MiXCR into one record per CDR3 protein. The sample holds fewer than 350,000 distinct CDR3 sequences; less than 20% are singletons and the top ten take approximately 20%. This TCR derives from a man between 18 and 29 years old who had mild COVID-19 (a few samples of this study predate the infection). Cell type and time point are not known. The material sequenced was PBMCs or a T cell subset sorted from them (not recorded which). The chain combines TRBV5-1 with TRBJ2-4; 9 positions agree with TRBD1. CDR3 amino acids: CASSPRTGEDRDIQYF. Written as DNA, the CDR3 is TGCGCCAGCAGCCCGAGGACAGGGGAGGATAGGGACATTCAGTACTTC.